Presented here are 5 T cell receptor beta chains from one specimen sequenced in a study of early T cells in non-severe SARS-CoV-2 infection. MiXCR was run by TCRdb on the 5' RACE reads, yielding one entry per CDR3 protein. The sample consists of tens of thousands of distinct CDR3 sequences, around 6.5% of them appearing once. The specimen comprised whole blood, sampled at baseline. The receptors come from an adult who was a healthcare worker with PCR-confirmed SARS-CoV-2 infection or an uninfected control (not recorded which).

There are many counts of this clonotype. The chain joins TRBV4-2 to TRBJ2-3; D gene unclear. The V end was cut by 4 bases, the J end by 2 bases, with 13 bases between. CDR3 size: 15 residues. Germline V gene lookup returns CDR1 LGHNA and CDR2 YNFKEQ. The CDR3 loop reads CASSRENDSTDTQYF. The CDR3 coding sequence is TGTGCCAGCAGCCGAGAAAATGACTCCACAGATACGCAGTATTTT.

This clonotype appeared many times. The chain combines TRBV6-2 or TRBV6-3 with TRBJ2-7; TRBD1 matches at 7 bases. From germline, CDR1 is MNHEY and CDR2 SVGEGT. Losses at the gene ends were 4 bases for V and 3 bases for J; bases not matched to a gene: 3. CDR3 size: 13 residues. The CDR3 DNA follows: TGTGCCAGCAGTTGGGGACAGCTCTACGAGCAGTACTTC. Protein sequence: CASSWGQLYEQYF.

This clonotype has a count of ten or more. CDR3 amino acids: CASSVGGANQPQHF. The CDR3 DNA sequence: TGTGCCAGCAGCGTAGGGGGGGCCAATCAGCCCCAGCATTTT. The gene calls are TRBV9 and TRBJ1-5, with D possibly being TRBD1 (6 bases). Trimming took off 0 bases at V and 3 bases at J, with 7 bases between the two ends. Per the germline V gene, CDR1 is SGDLS and CDR2 is YYNGEE. This CDR3 is built from 14 residues.

The chain recombines TRBV5-4 with TRBJ1-2; possibly TRBD1 for D (5 bases). Germline V gene sequence: CDR1 SGHNT, CDR2 YYREEE (reference sequence). Trimming pared 3 bases from V and 4 bases from J, leaving 16 bases between. The CDR3 is 15 residues long. CDR3 in amino acids: CASSSSGRVSYGYTF. The CDR3 bases are TGTGCCAGCAGCTCGTCGGGACGAGTAAGCTATGGCTACACCTTC.

This clonotype showed up just a few times. The J gene is TRBJ1-1, the V gene TRBV3-1; 12 nucleotides align to TRBD1. The CDR3 runs to 17 residues. Trimming at V came to 5 bases and at J to 1 base, leaving 8 bases not matched to a gene. Germline CDR1 is LGHDT and CDR2 is YNNKEL (reference sequence). The CDR3 spells CASSYGTGGPTNTEAFF. The CDR3 DNA reads as TGTGCCAGCAGCTACGGGACAGGGGGCCCAACGAACACTGAAGCTTTCTTT.